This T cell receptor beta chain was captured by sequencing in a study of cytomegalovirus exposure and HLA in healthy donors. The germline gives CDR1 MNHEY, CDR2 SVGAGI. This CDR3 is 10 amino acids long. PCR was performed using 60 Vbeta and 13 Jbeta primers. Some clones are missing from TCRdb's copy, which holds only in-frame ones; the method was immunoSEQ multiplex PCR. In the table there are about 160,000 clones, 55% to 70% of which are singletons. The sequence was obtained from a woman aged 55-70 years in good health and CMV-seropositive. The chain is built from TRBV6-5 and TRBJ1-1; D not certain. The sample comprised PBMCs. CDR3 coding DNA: TGTCCTCACGGGGTAAGTGAAGCTTTCTTT. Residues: CPHGVSEAFF.